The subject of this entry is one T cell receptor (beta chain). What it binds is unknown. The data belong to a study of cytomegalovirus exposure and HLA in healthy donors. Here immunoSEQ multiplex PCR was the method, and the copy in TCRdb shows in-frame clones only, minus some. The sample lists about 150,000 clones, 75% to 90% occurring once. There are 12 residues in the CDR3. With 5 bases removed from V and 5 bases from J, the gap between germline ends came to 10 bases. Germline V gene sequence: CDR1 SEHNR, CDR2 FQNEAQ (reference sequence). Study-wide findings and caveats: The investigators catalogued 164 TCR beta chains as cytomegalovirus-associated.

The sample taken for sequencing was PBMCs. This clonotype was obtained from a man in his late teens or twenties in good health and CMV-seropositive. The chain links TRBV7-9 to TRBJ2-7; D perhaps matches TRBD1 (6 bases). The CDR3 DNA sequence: TGTGCCAGCAGCCCACAGGGCCACGAGCAGTACTTC. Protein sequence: CASSPQGHEQYF.